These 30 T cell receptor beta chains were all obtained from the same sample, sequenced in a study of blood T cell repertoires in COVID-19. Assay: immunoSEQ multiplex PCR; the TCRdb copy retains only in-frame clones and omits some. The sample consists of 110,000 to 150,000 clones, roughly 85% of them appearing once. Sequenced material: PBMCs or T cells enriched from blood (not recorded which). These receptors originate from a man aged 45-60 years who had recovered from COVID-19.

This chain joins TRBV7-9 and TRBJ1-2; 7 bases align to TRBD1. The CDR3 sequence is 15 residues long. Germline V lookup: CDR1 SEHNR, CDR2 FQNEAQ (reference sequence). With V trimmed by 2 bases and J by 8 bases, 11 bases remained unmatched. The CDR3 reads CASSLSLRGGDGYTF. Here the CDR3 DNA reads TGTGCCAGCAGCTTATCTCTGAGAGGGGGCGACGGCTACACCTTC.

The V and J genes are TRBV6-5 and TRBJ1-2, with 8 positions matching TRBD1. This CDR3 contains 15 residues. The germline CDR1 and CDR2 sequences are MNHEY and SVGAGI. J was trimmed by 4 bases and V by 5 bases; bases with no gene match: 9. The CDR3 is CASSTRTGKAYGYTF. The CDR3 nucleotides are TGTGCCAGCAGTACCCGGACAGGGAAGGCCTATGGCTACACCTTC.

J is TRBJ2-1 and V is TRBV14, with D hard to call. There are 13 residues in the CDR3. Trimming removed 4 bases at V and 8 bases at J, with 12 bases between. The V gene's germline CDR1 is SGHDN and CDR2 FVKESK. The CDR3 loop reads CASSRIRGDEQFF. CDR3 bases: TGTGCCAGCAGCCGGATACGAGGCGATGAGCAGTTCTTC.

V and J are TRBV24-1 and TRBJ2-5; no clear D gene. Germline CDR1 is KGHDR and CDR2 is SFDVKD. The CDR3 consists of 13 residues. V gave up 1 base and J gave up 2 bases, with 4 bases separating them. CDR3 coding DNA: TGTGCCACCAGTGATTTCCAGCAAGAGACCCAGTACTTC. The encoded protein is CATSDFQQETQYF.

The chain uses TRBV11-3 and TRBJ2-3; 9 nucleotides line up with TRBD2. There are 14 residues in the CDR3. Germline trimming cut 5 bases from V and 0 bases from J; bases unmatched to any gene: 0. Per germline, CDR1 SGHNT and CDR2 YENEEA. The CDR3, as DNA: TGTGCCAGCAGCGCGGGAGGGAGCACAGATACGCAGTATTTT. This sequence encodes CASSAGGSTDTQYF.

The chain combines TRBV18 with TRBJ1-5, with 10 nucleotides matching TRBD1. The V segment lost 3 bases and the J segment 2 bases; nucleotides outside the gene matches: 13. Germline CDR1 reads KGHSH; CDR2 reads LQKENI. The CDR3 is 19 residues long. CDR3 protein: CASSPLPGQGKGGNQPQHF. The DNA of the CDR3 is TGTGCCAGCTCACCGCTCCCGGGACAGGGGAAGGGTGGCAATCAGCCCCAGCATTTT. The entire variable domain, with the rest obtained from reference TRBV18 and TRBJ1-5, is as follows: NAGVMQNPRHLVRRRGQEARLRCSPMKGHSHVYWYRQLPEEGLKFMVYLQKENIIDESGMPKERFSAEFPKEGPSILRIQQVVRGDSAAYFCASSPLPGQGKGGNQPQHFGDGTRLSIL.

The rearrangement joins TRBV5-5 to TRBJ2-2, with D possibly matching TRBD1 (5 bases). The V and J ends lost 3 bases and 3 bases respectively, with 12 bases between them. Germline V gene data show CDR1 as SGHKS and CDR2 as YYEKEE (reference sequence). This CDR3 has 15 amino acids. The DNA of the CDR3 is TGTGCCAGCAGCTCAGACAGATTATACACCGGGGAGCTGTTTTTT. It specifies CASSSDRLYTGELFF.

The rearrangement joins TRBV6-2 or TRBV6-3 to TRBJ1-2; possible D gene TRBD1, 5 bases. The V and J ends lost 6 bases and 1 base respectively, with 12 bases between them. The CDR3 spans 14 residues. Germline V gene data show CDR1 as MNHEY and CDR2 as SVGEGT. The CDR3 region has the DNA TGTGCCAGCAGCGGAGACAGCGTTAACTATGGCTACACCTTC. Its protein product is CASSGDSVNYGYTF.

CDR3 in DNA: TGTGCCACCAGTGATCCTGGACAGGGAAACAATGAAAAACTGTTTTTT. It translates to CATSDPGQGNNEKLFF. The V and J genes are TRBV24-1 and TRBJ1-4, with TRBD1 matching 8 bases. V gave up 3 bases and J gave up 5 bases; unmatched junction bases: 7. Per germline, CDR1 KGHDR and CDR2 SFDVKD. The CDR3 has 16 residues.

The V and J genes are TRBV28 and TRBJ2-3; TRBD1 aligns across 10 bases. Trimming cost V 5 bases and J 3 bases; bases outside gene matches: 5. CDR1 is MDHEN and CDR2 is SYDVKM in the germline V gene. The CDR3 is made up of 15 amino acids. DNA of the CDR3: TGTGCCAGCAGTCCCTGGGACAGGGGTACAGATACGCAGTATTTT. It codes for CASSPWDRGTDTQYF.

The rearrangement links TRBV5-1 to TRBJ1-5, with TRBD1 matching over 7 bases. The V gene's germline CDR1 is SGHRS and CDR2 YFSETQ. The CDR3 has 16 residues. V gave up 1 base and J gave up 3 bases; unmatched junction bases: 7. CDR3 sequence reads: CASSLRDRDHNQPQHF. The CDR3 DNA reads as TGCGCCAGCAGCTTGAGAGACAGGGATCACAATCAGCCCCAGCATTTT.

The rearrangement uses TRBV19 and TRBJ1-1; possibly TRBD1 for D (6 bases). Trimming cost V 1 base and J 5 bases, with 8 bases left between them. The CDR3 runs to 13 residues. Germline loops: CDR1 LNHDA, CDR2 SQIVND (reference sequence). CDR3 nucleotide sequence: TGTGCCAGTAGTATAGGGACAGCAACTGAAGCTTTCTTT. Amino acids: CASSIGTATEAFF.

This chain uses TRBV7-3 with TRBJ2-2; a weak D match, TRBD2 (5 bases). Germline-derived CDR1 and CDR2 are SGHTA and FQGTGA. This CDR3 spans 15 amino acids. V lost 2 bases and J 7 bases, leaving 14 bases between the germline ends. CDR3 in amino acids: CASSLVGSGSGELFF. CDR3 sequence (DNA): TGTGCCAGCAGCTTAGTAGGTTCGGGAAGCGGGGAGCTGTTTTTT.

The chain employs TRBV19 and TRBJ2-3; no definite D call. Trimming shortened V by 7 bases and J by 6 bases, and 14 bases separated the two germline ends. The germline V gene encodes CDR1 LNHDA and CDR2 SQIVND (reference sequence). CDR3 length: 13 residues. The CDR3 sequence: CASKNKNMDTQYF. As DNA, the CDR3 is TGTGCCAGTAAGAACAAGAATATGGATACGCAGTATTTT.

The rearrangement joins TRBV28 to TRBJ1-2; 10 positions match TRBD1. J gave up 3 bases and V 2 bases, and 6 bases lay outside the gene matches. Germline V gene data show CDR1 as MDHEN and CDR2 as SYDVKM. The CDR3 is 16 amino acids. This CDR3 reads CASSLDRGRLDYGYTF. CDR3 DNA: TGTGCCAGCAGTTTAGACAGGGGGCGGTTGGACTATGGCTACACCTTC.

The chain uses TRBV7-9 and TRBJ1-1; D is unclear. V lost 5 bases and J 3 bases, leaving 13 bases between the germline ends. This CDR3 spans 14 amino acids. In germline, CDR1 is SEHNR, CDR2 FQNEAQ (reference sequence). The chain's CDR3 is CASSQTGKYTEAFF. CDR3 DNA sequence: TGTGCCAGCAGCCAGACCGGGAAGTACACTGAAGCTTTCTTT.

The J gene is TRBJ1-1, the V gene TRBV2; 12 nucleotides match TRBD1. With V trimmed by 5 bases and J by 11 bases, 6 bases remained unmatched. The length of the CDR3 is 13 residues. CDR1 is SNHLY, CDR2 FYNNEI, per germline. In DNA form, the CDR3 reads TGTGCCAGCAGTCCCCGGGACAGGGGGCTTGCTTTCTTT. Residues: CASSPRDRGLAFF.

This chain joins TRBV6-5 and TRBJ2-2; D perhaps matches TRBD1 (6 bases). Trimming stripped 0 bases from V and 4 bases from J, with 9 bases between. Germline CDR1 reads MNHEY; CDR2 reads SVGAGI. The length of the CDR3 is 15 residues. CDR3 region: CASSYSPRGTGELFF. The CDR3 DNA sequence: TGTGCCAGCAGTTACTCTCCCAGGGGCACCGGGGAGCTGTTTTTT.

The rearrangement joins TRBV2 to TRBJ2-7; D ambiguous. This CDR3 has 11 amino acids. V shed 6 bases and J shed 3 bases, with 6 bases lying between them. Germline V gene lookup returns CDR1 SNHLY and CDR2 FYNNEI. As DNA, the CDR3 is TGTGCCAGCAGCTACTTCTACGAGCAGTACGTC. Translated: CASSYFYEQYV.

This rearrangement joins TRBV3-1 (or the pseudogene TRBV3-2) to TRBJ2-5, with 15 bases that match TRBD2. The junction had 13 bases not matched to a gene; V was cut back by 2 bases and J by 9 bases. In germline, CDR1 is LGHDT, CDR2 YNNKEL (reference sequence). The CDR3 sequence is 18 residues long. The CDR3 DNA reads TGTGCCAGCAGCCAACTGAGGACTAGCGGGGGGGGTCTGTGGTCCCAGTACTTC. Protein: CASSQLRTSGGGLWSQYF.

The CDR3 protein is CASSLGGLAGSYEQYF. CDR3 coding DNA: TGTGCCAGCAGCTTGGGGGGGCTAGCGGGATCCTACGAGCAGTACTTC. V gene TRBV5-4 combines with J gene TRBJ2-7, with 9 bases aligning to TRBD2. This CDR3 contains 16 residues. V dropped 0 bases and J dropped 1; count of bases not matched to a gene: 5. Germline loops: CDR1 SGHNT, CDR2 YYREEE (reference sequence). Variable domain in full (rest from reference TRBV5-4 and TRBJ2-7): ETGVTQSPTHLIKTRGQQVTLRCSSQSGHNTVSWYQQALGQGPQFIFQYYREEENGRGNFPPRFSGLQFPNYSSELNVNALELDDSALYLCASSLGGLAGSYEQYFGPGTRLTVT.

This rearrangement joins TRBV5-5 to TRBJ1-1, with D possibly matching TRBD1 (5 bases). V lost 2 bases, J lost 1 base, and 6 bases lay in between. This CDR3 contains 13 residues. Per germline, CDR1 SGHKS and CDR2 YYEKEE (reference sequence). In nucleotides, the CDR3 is TGTGCCAGCAGCTTACAGGCGAACACTGAAGCTTTCTTT. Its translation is CASSLQANTEAFF.

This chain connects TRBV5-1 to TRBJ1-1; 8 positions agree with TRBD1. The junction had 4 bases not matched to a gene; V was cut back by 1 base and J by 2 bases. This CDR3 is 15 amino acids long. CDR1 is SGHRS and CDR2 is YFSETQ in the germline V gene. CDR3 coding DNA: TGCGCCAGCAGCTTGAATGCAGGGGGCAACACTGAAGCTTTCTTT. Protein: CASSLNAGGNTEAFF. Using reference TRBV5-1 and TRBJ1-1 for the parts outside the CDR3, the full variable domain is KAGVTQTPRYLIKTRGQQVTLSCSPISGHRSVSWYQQTPGQGLQFLFEYFSETQRNKGNFPGRFSGRQFSNSRSEMNVSTLELGDSALYLCASSLNAGGNTEAFFGQGTRLTVV.

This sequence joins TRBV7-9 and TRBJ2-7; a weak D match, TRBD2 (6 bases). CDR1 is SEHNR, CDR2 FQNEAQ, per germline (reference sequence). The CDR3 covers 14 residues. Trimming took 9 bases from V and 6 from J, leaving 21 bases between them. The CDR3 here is CASDGGGGTGEQYF. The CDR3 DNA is TGTGCCAGTGACGGGGGAGGAGGAACCGGCGAGCAGTACTTC.

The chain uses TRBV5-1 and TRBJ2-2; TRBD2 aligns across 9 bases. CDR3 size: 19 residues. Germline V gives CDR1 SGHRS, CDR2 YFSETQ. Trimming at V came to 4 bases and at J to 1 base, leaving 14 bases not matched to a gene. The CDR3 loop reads CASSRSLLAGPQNTGELFF. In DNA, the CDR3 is TGCGCCAGCAGCCGAAGCCTACTAGCGGGCCCTCAGAACACCGGGGAGCTGTTTTTT.

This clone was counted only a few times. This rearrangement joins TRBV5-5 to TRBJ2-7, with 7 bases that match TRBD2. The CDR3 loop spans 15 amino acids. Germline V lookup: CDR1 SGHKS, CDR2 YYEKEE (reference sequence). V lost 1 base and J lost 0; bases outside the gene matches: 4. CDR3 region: CASSLTSANSYEQYF. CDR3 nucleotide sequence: TGTGCCAGCAGCTTGACTAGCGCAAACTCCTACGAGCAGTACTTC.

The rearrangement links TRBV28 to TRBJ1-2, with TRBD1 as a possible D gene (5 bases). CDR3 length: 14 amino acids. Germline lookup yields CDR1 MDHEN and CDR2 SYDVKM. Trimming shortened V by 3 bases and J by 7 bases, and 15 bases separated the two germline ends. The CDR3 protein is CASSFSGRGIGYTF. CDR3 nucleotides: TGTGCCAGCAGTTTTTCTGGGCGGGGGATTGGCTACACCTTC.

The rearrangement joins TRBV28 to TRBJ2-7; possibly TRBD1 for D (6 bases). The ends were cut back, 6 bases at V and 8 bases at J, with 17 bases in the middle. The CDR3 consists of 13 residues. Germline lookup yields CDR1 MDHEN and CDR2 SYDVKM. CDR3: CASSLEGVGKQYV. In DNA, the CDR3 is TGTGCCAGCAGCCTAGAGGGGGTTGGGAAGCAGTACGTC.

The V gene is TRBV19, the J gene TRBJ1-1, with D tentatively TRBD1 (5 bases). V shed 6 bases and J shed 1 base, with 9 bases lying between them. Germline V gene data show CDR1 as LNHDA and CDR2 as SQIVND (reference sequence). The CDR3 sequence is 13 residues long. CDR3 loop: CASSRDRNTEAFF. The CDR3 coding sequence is TGTGCCAGTAGCAGAGACAGGAACACTGAAGCTTTCTTT.

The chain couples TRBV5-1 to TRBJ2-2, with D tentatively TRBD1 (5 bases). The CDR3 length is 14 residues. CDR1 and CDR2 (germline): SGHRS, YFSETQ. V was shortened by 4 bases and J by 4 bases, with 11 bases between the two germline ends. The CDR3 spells CASSMGHPTGELFF. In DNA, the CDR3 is TGCGCCAGCAGCATGGGGCATCCCACCGGGGAGCTGTTTTTT.